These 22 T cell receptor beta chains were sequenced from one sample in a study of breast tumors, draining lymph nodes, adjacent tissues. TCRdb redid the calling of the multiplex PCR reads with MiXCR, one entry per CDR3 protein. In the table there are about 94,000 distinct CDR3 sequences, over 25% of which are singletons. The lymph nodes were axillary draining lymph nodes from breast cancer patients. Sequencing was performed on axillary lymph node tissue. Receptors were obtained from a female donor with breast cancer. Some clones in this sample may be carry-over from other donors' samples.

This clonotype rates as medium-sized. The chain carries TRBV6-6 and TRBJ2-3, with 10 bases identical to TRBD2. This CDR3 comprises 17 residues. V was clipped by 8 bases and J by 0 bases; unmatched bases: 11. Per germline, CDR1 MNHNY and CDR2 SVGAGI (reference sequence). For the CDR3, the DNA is TGTGCCAGCTGGTCGGGTAGGACTAGCGGCAGCACAGATACGCAGTATTTT. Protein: CASWSGRTSGSTDTQYF.

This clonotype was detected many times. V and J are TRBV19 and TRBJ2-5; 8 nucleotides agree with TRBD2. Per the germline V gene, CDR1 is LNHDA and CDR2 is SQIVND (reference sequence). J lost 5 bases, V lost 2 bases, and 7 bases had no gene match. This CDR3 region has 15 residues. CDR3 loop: CASSINAGGPETQYF. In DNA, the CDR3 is TGTGCCAGTAGTATAAACGCGGGAGGACCGGAGACCCAGTACTTC.

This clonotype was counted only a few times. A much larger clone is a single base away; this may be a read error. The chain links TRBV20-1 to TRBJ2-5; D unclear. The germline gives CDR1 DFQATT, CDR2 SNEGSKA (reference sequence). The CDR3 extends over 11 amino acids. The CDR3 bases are TGCAGTGCTAGTGGAGAAGAGACCCAGTCCTTC. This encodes CSASGEETQSF.

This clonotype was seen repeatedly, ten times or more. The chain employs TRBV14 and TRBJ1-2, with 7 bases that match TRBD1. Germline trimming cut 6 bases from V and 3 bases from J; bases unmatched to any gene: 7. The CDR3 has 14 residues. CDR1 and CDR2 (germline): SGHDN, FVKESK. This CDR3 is CASSPTGTYYGYTF. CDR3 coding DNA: TGTGCCAGCAGTCCGACAGGGACCTACTATGGCTACACCTTC.

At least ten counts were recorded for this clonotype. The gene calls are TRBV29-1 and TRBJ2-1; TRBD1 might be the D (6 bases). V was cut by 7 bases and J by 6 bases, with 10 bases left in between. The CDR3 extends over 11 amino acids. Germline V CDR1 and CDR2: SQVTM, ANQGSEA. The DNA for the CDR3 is TGCAGCGCCACGGACAGCAATGAGCAGTTCTTC. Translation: CSATDSNEQFF.

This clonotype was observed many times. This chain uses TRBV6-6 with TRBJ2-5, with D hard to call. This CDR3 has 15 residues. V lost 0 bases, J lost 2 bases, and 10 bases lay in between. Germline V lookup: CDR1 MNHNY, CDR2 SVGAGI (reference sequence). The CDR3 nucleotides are TGTGCCAGCAGTTACTCACGGGCTTATCAAGAGACCCAGTACTTC. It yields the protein CASSYSRAYQETQYF.

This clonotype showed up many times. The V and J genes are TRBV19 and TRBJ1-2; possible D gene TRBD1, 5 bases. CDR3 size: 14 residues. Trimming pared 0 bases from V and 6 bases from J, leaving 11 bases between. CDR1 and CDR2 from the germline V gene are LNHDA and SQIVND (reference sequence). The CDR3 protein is CASSIDRDAHGYTF. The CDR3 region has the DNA TGTGCCAGTAGTATAGACCGGGACGCTCATGGCTACACCTTC.

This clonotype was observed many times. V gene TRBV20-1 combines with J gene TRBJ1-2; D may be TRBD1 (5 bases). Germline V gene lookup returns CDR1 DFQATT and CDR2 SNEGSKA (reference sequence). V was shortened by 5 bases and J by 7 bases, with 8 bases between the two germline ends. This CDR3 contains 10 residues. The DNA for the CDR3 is TGCAGTGCTGGGGGGTCTGGCTACACCTTC. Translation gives CSAGGSGYTF.

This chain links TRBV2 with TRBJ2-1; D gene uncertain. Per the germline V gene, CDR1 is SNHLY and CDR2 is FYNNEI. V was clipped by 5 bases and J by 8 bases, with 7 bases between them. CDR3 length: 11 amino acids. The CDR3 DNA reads TGTGCCAGCAGTTATCTGGATGAGCAGTTCTTC. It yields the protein CASSYLDEQFF.

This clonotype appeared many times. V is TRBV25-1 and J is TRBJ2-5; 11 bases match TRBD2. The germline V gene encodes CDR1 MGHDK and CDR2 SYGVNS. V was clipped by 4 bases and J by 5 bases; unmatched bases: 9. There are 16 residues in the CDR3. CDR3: CASSVHSGRVGETQYF. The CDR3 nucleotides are TGTGCCAGCAGTGTCCATAGCGGGAGGGTGGGGGAGACCCAGTACTTC.

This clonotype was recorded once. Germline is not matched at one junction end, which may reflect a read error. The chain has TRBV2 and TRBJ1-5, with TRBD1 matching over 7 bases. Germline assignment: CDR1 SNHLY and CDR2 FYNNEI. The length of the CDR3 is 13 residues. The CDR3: CACRGDSNQSQHF. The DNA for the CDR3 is TGTGCCTGCAGGGGGGATAGCAATCAGTCCCAGCATTTT.

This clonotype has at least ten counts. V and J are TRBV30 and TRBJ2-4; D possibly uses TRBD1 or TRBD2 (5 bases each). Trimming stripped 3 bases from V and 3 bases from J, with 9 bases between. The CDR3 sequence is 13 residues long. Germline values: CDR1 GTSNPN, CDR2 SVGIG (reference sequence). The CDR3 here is CAWSEGSKNIQYF. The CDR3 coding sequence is TGTGCCTGGAGCGAGGGGAGCAAAAACATTCAGTACTTC.

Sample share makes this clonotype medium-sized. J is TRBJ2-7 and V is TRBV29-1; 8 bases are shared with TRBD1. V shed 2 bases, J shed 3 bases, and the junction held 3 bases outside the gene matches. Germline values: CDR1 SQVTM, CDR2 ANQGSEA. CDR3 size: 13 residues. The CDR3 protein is CSVEYGQGYEQYF. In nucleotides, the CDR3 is TGCAGCGTTGAATACGGACAGGGCTACGAGCAGTACTTC.

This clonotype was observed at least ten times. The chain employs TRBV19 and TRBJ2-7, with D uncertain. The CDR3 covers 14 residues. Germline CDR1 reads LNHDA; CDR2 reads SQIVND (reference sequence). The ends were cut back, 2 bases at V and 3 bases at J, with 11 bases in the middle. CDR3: CASSISSEFYEQYF. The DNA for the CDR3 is TGTGCCAGTAGTATAAGTTCAGAATTCTACGAGCAGTACTTC. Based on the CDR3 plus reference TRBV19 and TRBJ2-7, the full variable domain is DGGITQSPKYLFRKEGQNVTLSCEQNLNHDAMYWYRQDPGQGLRLIYYSQIVNDFQKGDIAEGYSVSREKKESFPLTVTSAQKNPTAFYLCASSISSEFYEQYFGPGTRLTVT.

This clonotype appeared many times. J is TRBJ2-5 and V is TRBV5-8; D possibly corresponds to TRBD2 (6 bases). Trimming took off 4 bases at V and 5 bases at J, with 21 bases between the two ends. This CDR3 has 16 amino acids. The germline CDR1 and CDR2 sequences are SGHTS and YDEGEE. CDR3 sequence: CASSREPTSTGETQYF. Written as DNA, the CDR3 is TGTGCCAGCAGCCGCGAACCCACTAGCACGGGGGAGACCCAGTACTTC.

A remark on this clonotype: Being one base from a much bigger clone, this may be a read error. The CDR3 DNA follows: TGTGCCAGCAGCTTAGTGGTCGAGGGGTCCTACAATGAGCAGTTCTTC. Amino acid sequence: CASSLVVEGSYNEQFF. The chain links TRBV11-2 to TRBJ2-1; tentatively, D is TRBD1 or TRBD2 (5 bases each). Germline CDR1 SGHAT, CDR2 FQNNGV. The CDR3 is made up of 16 amino acids. Trimming stripped 1 base from V and 1 base from J, with 11 bases between.

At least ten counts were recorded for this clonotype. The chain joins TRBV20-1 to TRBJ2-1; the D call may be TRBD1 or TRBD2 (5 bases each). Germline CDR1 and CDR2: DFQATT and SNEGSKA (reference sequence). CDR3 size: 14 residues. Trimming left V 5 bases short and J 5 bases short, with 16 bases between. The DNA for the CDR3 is TGCAGTGCTCCCCGGGACCCAACCCACAATGAGCAGTTCTTC. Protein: CSAPRDPTHNEQFF.

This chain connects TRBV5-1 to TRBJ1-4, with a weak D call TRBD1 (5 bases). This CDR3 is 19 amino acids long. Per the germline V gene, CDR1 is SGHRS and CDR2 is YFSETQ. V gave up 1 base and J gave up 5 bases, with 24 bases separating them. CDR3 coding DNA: TGCGCCAGCAGCTTGCGTCGGACCGGGACTAGCGCCTACAATGAAAAACTGTTTTTT. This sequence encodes CASSLRRTGTSAYNEKLFF.

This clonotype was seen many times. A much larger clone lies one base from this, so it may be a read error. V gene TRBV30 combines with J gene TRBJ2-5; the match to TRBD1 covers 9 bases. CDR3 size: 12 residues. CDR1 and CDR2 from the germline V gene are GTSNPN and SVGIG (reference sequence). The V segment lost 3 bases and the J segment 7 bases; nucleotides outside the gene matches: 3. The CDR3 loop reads CAWRGTGRTQYF. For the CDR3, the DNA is TGTGCCTGGAGGGGGACAGGGAGGACCCAGTACTTC. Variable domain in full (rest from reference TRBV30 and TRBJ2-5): SQTIHQWPATLVQPVGSPLSLECTVEGTSNPNLYWYRQAAGRGLQLLFYSVGIGQISSEVPQNLSASRPQDRQFILSSKKLLLSDSGFYLCAWRGTGRTQYFGPGTRLLVL.

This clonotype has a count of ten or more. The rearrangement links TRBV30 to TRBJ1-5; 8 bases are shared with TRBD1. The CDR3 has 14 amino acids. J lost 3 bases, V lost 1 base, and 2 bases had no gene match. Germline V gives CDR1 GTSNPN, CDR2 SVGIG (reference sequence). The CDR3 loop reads CAWSAGGVNQPQHF. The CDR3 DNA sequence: TGTGCCTGGAGTGCAGGGGGCGTCAATCAGCCCCAGCATTTT.

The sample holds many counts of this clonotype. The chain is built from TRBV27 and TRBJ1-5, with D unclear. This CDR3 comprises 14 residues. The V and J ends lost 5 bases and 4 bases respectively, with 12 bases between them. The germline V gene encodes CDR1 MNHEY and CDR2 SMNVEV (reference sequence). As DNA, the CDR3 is TGTGCCAGCAGTCTTCGGGCGGAAAATCAGCCCCAGCATTTT. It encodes CASSLRAENQPQHF.

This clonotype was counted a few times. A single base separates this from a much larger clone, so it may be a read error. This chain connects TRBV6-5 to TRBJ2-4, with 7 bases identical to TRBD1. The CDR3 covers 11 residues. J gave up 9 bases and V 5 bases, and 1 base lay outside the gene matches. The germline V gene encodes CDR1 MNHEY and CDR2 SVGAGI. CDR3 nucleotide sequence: TGTGCCAGCAGTCGGGACAGCATTCAGTACTTC. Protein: CASSRDSIQYF.